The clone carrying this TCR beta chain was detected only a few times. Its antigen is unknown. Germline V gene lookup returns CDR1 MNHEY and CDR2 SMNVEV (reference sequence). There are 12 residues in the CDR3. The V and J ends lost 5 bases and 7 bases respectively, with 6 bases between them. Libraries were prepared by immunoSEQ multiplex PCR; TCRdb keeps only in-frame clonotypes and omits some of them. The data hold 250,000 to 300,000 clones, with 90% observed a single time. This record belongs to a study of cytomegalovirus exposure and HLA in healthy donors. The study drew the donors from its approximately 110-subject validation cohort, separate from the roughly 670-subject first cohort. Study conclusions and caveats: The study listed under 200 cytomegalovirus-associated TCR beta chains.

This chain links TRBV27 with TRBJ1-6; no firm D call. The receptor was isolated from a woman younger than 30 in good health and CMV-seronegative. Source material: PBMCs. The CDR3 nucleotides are TGTGCCAGCAGTCGCCTAAATTCACCCCTCCACTTT. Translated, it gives CASSRLNSPLHF.